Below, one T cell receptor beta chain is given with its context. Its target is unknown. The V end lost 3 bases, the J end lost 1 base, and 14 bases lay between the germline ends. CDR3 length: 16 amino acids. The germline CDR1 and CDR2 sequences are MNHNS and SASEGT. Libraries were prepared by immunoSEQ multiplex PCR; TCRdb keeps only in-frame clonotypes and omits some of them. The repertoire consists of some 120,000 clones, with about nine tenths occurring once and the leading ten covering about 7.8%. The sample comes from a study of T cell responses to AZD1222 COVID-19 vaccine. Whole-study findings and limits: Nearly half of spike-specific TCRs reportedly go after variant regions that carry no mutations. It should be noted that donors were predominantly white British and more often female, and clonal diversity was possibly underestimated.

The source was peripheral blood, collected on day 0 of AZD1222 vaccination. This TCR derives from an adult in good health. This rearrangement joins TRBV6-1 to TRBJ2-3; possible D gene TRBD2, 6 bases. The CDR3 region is CASSDRGVQGTDTQYF. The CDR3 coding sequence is TGTGCCAGCAGTGACCGCGGGGTACAGGGCACAGATACGCAGTATTTT.